Below, 30 T cell receptor beta chains from the same sample are listed, as sequenced in a study of spatial heterogeneity in lung cancer. Described time point: blood at routine non-recurrence follow-up after resection. Whole RNA came from tumor, nontumor lung or frozen PBMC and was sequenced without being sorted. TCRdb re-analysed the 5' RACE reads in MiXCR, keeping a single row per CDR3 protein. The sample lists approximately 50,000 distinct CDR3 sequences; more than 6.5% were seen once. The source was PBMCs, collected at follow-up. The source of these receptors is a female donor with early-stage non-small cell lung cancer.

In this sample, this clonotype turned up many times. The chain combines TRBV7-2 with TRBJ1-6, with D possibly TRBD1 on 6 matching bases. Germline CDR1 SGHTA, CDR2 FQGNSA. The CDR3 is made up of 13 amino acids. Trimming cost V 5 bases and J 13 bases, with 15 bases left between them. CDR3 bases: TGTGCCAGCAGCATCACAGGGCCCCAGCCCCTCCACTTT. This translates into CASSITGPQPLHF.

This clonotype was seen only a few times. The chain couples TRBV29-1 to TRBJ1-1, with D possibly TRBD1 on 5 matching bases. The CDR3 length is 11 residues. The germline V and J ends were trimmed by 7 bases and 3 bases, with 9 bases remaining between them. The V gene's germline CDR1 is SQVTM and CDR2 ANQGSEA. The CDR3 spells CSATGYTEAFF. CDR3 coding DNA: TGCAGCGCAACAGGTTACACTGAAGCTTTCTTT.

The chain combines TRBV14 with TRBJ1-1; D might be TRBD1 (5 bases). The CDR3 is made up of 12 amino acids. V lost 4 bases, J lost 10 bases, and 13 bases lay in between. Germline V lookup: CDR1 SGHDN, CDR2 FVKESK. CDR3: CASSRNTQGAFF. The CDR3 region has the DNA TGTGCCAGCAGCCGAAACACTCAGGGAGCTTTCTTT.

This chain links TRBV20-1 with TRBJ2-7, with TRBD2 as a possible D gene (6 bases). V lost 1 base and J 3 bases, leaving 19 bases between the germline ends. This CDR3 comprises 16 residues. Germline V gene data show CDR1 as DFQATT and CDR2 as SNEGSKA (reference sequence). CDR3 bases: TGCAGTGCTAGAGTACCGCTAGGCGGGGTCTTCTACGAGCAGTACTTC. Amino acid sequence: CSARVPLGGVFYEQYF.

The gene calls are TRBV2 and TRBJ1-4, with unresolved D. The germline gives CDR1 SNHLY, CDR2 FYNNEI. The CDR3 extends over 13 amino acids. V lost 3 bases and J lost 8, with 10 bases in between. CDR3 sequence reads: CASSEEVGEKLFF. Here the CDR3 DNA reads TGTGCCAGCAGTGAGGAGGTGGGGGAAAAACTGTTTTTT.

This clonotype was picked up many times. CDR3 residues: CASSTGQLSYEQYF. CDR3 in DNA: TGTGCCAGCAGCACAGGACAGCTATCCTACGAGCAGTACTTC. The chain carries TRBV28 and TRBJ2-7, with TRBD1 as a possible D gene (6 bases). The V end was cut by 6 bases, the J end by 1 base, with 13 bases between. Germline CDR1 is MDHEN and CDR2 is SYDVKM. The CDR3 runs 14 residues.

This clonotype turned up a few times. The rearrangement links TRBV7-2 to TRBJ2-2; 14 nucleotides match TRBD2. Trimming at V came to 4 bases and at J to 4 bases, leaving 5 bases not matched to a gene. The V gene's germline CDR1 is SGHTA and CDR2 FQGNSA. CDR3 length equals 17 residues. CDR3 DNA: TGTGCCAGCAGCTCCTCGGGACTAGCGGGGGTCACCGGGGAGCTGTTTTTT. Its protein is CASSSSGLAGVTGELFF.

This clonotype was observed at least ten times. This chain connects TRBV11-1 to TRBJ1-1; 8 positions match TRBD1. V shed 4 bases and J 10 bases; nucleotides not matched to a gene: 5. The CDR3 extends over 12 amino acids. Germline V gives CDR1 SGHAT, CDR2 FQDESV (reference sequence). CDR3 bases: TGTGCCAGCAGCTGGATACAGGGGGGAGCTTTCTTT. Translated: CASSWIQGGAFF.

This clonotype was detected only a few times. The chain employs TRBV24-1 and TRBJ2-5, with TRBD2 matching 7 bases. Per germline, CDR1 KGHDR and CDR2 SFDVKD. J lost 1 base, V lost 3 bases, and 4 bases had no gene match. This CDR3 comprises 15 residues. This CDR3 reads CATSDPTSAQETQYF. CDR3 coding DNA: TGTGCCACCAGTGATCCTACTAGCGCCCAAGAGACCCAGTACTTC.

This clonotype was detected ten times or more. The rearrangement uses TRBV28 and TRBJ1-6; D not certain. V dropped 2 bases and J dropped 9 bases, with 11 bases sitting between them. The CDR3 is made up of 14 amino acids. Germline-derived CDR1 and CDR2 are MDHEN and SYDVKM. The CDR3 DNA reads TGTGCCAGCAGTTTAGTCCCCCCCAGTTCACCCCTCCACTTT. Its protein product is CASSLVPPSSPLHF.

This clonotype came up many times. The V gene is TRBV7-9, the J gene TRBJ2-7, with 8 nucleotides matching TRBD1. CDR1 is SEHNR and CDR2 is FQNEAQ in the germline V gene (reference sequence). The CDR3 is made up of 15 amino acids. The trim removed 5 bases at V and 3 bases at J, leaving 9 bases unmatched. CDR3 sequence reads: CASSTSGQGGYEQYF. The CDR3 DNA sequence: TGTGCCAGCAGCACATCCGGACAGGGCGGCTACGAGCAGTACTTC.

V gene TRBV7-9 combines with J gene TRBJ1-4; D is perhaps TRBD1 (5 bases). V lost 5 bases and J 8 bases, leaving 21 bases between the germline ends. CDR1 and CDR2 from the germline V gene are SEHNR and FQNEAQ (reference sequence). This CDR3 has 16 amino acids. CDR3: CASSGRSSGRKEKLFF. CDR3 in DNA: TGTGCCAGCAGCGGCCGGTCGTCAGGGCGCAAGGAAAAACTGTTTTTT.

This clonotype showed up many times. The chain carries TRBV6-2 or TRBV6-3 and TRBJ2-4; D is perhaps TRBD1 (6 bases). The CDR3 extends over 17 amino acids. The V and J ends lost 6 bases and 0 bases respectively, with 18 bases between them. Germline assignment: CDR1 MNHEY and CDR2 SVGEGT. Written as DNA, the CDR3 is TGTGCCAGCAGGGACAGTCAAACAGTGGGAGCCAAAAACATTCAGTACTTC. Translating gives CASRDSQTVGAKNIQYF.

The CDR3 is CASSLGGVSSPLHF. The CDR3 DNA reads as TGTGCCAGCAGCTTAGGAGGGGTTTCCTCACCCCTCCACTTT. The chain combines TRBV13 with TRBJ1-6; TRBD1 might be the D (5 bases). Germline V gene lookup returns CDR1 PRHDT and CDR2 FYEKMQ (reference sequence). The CDR3 consists of 14 residues. Trimming removed 0 bases from V and 10 bases from J, with 10 bases in between.

This clonotype was found many times. The chain employs TRBV29-1 and TRBJ2-7, with a weak D call TRBD2 (5 bases). The CDR3 is 14 amino acids. Germline V gene sequence: CDR1 SQVTM, CDR2 ANQGSEA. V lost 4 bases, J lost 6 bases, and 19 bases lay in between. This chain's CDR3 is CSVGTSWGVGEQYF. The CDR3 DNA is TGCAGCGTTGGGACGTCTTGGGGAGTCGGCGAGCAGTACTTC.

This clonotype was recorded at least ten times. The chain couples TRBV29-1 to TRBJ2-7, with 7 bases matching TRBD2. The germline V gene encodes CDR1 SQVTM and CDR2 ANQGSEA. The trim removed 4 bases at V and 3 bases at J, leaving 3 bases unmatched. The CDR3 runs 12 residues. The CDR3 spells CSVGTSIYEQYF. CDR3 DNA sequence: TGCAGCGTTGGGACTAGTATCTACGAGCAGTACTTC.

This chain uses TRBV29-1 with TRBJ2-5, with 8 bases fitting TRBD1. The CDR3 is 14 amino acids. Germline V lookup: CDR1 SQVTM, CDR2 ANQGSEA. V dropped 7 bases and J dropped 2; count of bases not matched to a gene: 9. CDR3 residues: CSGTTGVSQETQYF. DNA for the CDR3: TGCAGCGGCACGACAGGGGTCTCGCAAGAGACCCAGTACTTC.

In its sample, this clonotype was seen many times. The chain couples TRBV4-1 to TRBJ1-5; 8 bases fit TRBD1. The CDR3 is 16 residues long. Germline loops: CDR1 MGHRA, CDR2 YSYEKL. With V trimmed by 3 bases and J by 4 bases, 8 bases remained unmatched. CDR3 sequence: CASSQQGAAVNQPQHF. As DNA, the CDR3 is TGCGCCAGCAGCCAGCAGGGGGCCGCGGTAAATCAGCCCCAGCATTTT.

The sample holds many counts of this clonotype. The gene calls are TRBV11-2 and TRBJ2-1; 9 bases are a match to TRBD2. V was clipped by 3 bases and J by 7 bases; unmatched bases: 10. This CDR3 is built from 16 residues. Germline-derived CDR1 and CDR2 are SGHAT and FQNNGV. CDR3 sequence: CASSFGGGALRNEQFF. CDR3 nucleotides: TGTGCCAGCAGCTTTGGCGGGGGGGCTCTGAGGAATGAGCAGTTCTTC. The full variable domain, in which reference TRBV11-2 and TRBJ2-1 provide the parts outside the CDR3, is EAGVAQSPRYKIIEKRQSVAFWCNPISGHATLYWYQQILGQGPKLLIQFQNNGVVDDSQLPKDRFSAERLKGVDSTLKIQPAKLEDSAVYLCASSFGGGALRNEQFFGPGTRLTVL.

Many counts were recorded for this clonotype. V is TRBV24-1 and J is TRBJ1-4; D gene uncertain. Germline V gives CDR1 KGHDR, CDR2 SFDVKD. Trimming shortened V by 3 bases and J by 4 bases, and 11 bases separated the two germline ends. This CDR3 has 15 amino acids. The CDR3: CATSDPGRGNEKLFF. For the CDR3, the DNA is TGTGCCACCAGTGATCCCGGACGGGGTAATGAAAAACTGTTTTTT.

This chain links TRBV23-1 with TRBJ2-7; D is undetermined. TRBV23-1 is classed as an ORF, of uncertain function. The V and J ends lost 7 bases and 9 bases respectively, with 16 bases between them. This CDR3 comprises 12 residues. Here the CDR3 reads CASTLGWGGQYF. CDR3 coding DNA: TGCGCCAGCACCCTAGGGTGGGGTGGGCAGTACTTC.

This clonotype was counted at least ten times. The chain carries TRBV5-1 and TRBJ1-6, with TRBD1 as a possible D gene (5 bases). The CDR3 has 17 amino acids. Trimming stripped 2 bases from V and 9 bases from J, with 21 bases between. Germline CDR1 is SGHRS and CDR2 is YFSETQ. CDR3 nucleotide sequence: TGCGCCAGCAGCTTCAGGGACCAAGGTGGGGGAGGTTCACCCCTCCACTTT. Its translation is CASSFRDQGGGGSPLHF.

The table lists this clonotype with many counts. The chain joins TRBV4-1 to TRBJ2-2; D is ambiguous. Trimming took 2 bases from V and 6 from J, leaving 16 bases between them. Germline lookup yields CDR1 MGHRA and CDR2 YSYEKL. The CDR3 loop spans 16 amino acids. The CDR3 region is CASSQPTPFGAGELFF. The CDR3 DNA is TGCGCCAGCAGCCAACCGACACCTTTTGGGGCCGGGGAGCTGTTTTTT.

This clonotype was detected ten times or more. The V call is TRBV20-1, the J call TRBJ1-4; TRBD1 matches at 9 bases. Trimming cost V 5 bases and J 7 bases; bases outside gene matches: 11. The CDR3 runs to 15 residues. In germline, CDR1 is DFQATT, CDR2 SNEGSKA (reference sequence). The CDR3 is CSAQGPGQGFEKLFF. CDR3 in DNA: TGCAGTGCTCAAGGGCCGGGACAGGGATTTGAAAAACTGTTTTTT.

V gene TRBV18 combines with J gene TRBJ1-4, with no clear D. The CDR3 is 16 amino acids. Trimming left V 0 bases short and J 8 bases short, with 16 bases between. From germline, CDR1 is KGHSH and CDR2 LQKENI. The CDR3 protein is CASSPPLGVGGEKLFF. Written as DNA, the CDR3 is TGTGCCAGCTCACCACCCCTCGGGGTTGGAGGAGAAAAACTGTTTTTT. The entire variable domain, with the rest obtained from reference TRBV18 and TRBJ1-4, is as follows: NAGVMQNPRHLVRRRGQEARLRCSPMKGHSHVYWYRQLPEEGLKFMVYLQKENIIDESGMPKERFSAEFPKEGPSILRIQQVVRGDSAAYFCASSPPLGVGGEKLFFGSGTQLSVL.

The J gene is TRBJ2-7, the V gene TRBV6-2 or TRBV6-3; 11 nucleotides align to TRBD1. Germline V gene lookup returns CDR1 MNHEY and CDR2 SVGEGT. The ends lost 4 bases at V and 5 bases at J; junction bases unmatched: 10. The CDR3 runs to 16 residues. This CDR3 is CASSSGTGGSSDEQYF. CDR3 DNA: TGTGCCAGCAGTTCCGGGACAGGGGGGTCGTCCGACGAGCAGTACTTC.

This clonotype was recorded many times. This chain links TRBV2 with TRBJ2-7; the match to TRBD2 covers 8 bases. V shed 11 bases, J shed 5 bases, and the junction held 8 bases outside the gene matches. From germline, CDR1 is SNHLY and CDR2 FYNNEI. There are 12 residues in the CDR3. As DNA, the CDR3 is TGTGCCTGCGGGGGGCAGAGGGACGAGCAGTACTTC. Translating gives CACGGQRDEQYF. Full variable domain (remainder filled in from reference TRBV2 and TRBJ2-7): EPEVTQTPSHQVTQMGQEVILRCVPISNHLYFYWYRQILGQKVEFLVSFYNNEISEKSEIFDDQFSVERPDGSNFTLKIRSTKLEDSAMYFCACGGQRDEQYFGPGTRLTVT.

This clonotype was found many times. This chain joins TRBV29-1 and TRBJ2-5, with 10 bases matching TRBD1. Trimming at V came to 6 bases and at J to 5 bases, leaving 15 bases not matched to a gene. Germline lookup yields CDR1 SQVTM and CDR2 ANQGSEA. The CDR3 is 16 amino acids. The CDR3 is CSVPLDGQGVGETQYF. The CDR3 DNA reads TGCAGCGTACCCCTAGATGGACAGGGGGTTGGGGAGACCCAGTACTTC.

This clonotype was counted between two and nine times. The rearrangement joins TRBV6-5 to TRBJ2-1; TRBD1 agrees at 9 bases. The ends lost 8 bases at V and 2 bases at J; junction bases unmatched: 1. This CDR3 region has 13 residues. Germline values: CDR1 MNHEY, CDR2 SVGAGI. CDR3 loop: CASGTGTYNEQFF. In DNA form, the CDR3 reads TGTGCCAGCGGGACAGGGACCTACAATGAGCAGTTCTTC.

This clonotype came up many times. V and J are TRBV11-2 and TRBJ1-4, with D unresolved. The CDR3 sequence is 13 residues long. Germline V lookup: CDR1 SGHAT, CDR2 FQNNGV. V was shortened by 2 bases and J by 12 bases, with 13 bases between the two germline ends. This CDR3 is CASSLYAGLELFF. CDR3 coding DNA: TGTGCCAGCAGCTTATATGCGGGGTTGGAACTGTTTTTT.